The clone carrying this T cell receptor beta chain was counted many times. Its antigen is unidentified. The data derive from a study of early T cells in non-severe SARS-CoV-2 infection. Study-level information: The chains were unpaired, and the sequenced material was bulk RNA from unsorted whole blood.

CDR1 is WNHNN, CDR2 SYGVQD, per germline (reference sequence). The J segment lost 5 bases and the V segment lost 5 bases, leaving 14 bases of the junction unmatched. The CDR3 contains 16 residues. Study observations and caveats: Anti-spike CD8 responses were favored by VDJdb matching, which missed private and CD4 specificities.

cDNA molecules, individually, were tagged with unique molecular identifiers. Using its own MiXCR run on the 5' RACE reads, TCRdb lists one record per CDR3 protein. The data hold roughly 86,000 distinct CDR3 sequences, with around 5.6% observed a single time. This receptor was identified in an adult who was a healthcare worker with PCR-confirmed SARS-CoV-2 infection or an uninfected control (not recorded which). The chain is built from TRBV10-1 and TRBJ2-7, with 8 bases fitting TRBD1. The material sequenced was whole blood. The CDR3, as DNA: TGCGCCAGCAGTTTGATCCTGGACAGGGTGGGCCACGAGCAGTACTTC. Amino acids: CASSLILDRVGHEQYF.